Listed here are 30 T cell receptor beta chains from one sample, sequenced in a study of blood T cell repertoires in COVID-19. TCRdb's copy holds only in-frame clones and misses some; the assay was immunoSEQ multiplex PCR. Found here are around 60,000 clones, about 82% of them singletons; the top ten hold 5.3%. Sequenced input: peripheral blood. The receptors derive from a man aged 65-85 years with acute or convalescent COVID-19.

For the CDR3, the DNA is TGTGCCTATGCTCGGGACAGGGCGGCCCTCCCCGATAGCAATCAGCCCCAGCATTTT. It is translated as CAYARDRAALPDSNQPQHF. The chain couples TRBV30 to TRBJ1-5, with 9 bases that match TRBD1. The V gene end was trimmed by 7 bases and the J gene end by 0 bases; junction bases not matched to a gene: 19. This CDR3 is 19 amino acids long. Per germline, CDR1 GTSNPN and CDR2 SVGIG (reference sequence).

The CDR3 loop reads CASSARTAIYGYTF. In DNA form, the CDR3 reads TGTGCCAGCAGTGCTCGGACAGCGATCTATGGCTACACCTTC. The V gene is TRBV2, the J gene TRBJ1-2; perhaps TRBD1 as D (6 bases). The V end was cut by 4 bases, the J end by 4 bases, with 13 bases between. Germline-derived CDR1 and CDR2 are SNHLY and FYNNEI. The CDR3 has 14 amino acids.

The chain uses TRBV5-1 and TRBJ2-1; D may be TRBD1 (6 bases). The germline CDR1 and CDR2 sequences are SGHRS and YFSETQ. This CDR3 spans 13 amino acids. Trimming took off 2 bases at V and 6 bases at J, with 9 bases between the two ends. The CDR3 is CASSFQGLNEQFF. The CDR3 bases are TGCGCCAGCAGCTTTCAGGGGCTCAATGAGCAGTTCTTC.

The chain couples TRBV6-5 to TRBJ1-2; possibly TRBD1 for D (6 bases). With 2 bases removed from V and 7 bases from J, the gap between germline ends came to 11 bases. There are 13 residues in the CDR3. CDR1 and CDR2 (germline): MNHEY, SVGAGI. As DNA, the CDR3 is TGTGCCAGCAGTTACAACAGGGCTGCTGGCTACACCTTC. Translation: CASSYNRAAGYTF.

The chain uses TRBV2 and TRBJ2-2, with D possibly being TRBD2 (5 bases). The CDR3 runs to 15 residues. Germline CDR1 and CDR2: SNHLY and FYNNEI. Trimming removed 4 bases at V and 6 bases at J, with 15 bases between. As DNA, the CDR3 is TGTGCCAGCAGTGTTGAGGGAATTGGGGCCGGGGAGCTGTTTTTT. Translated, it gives CASSVEGIGAGELFF.

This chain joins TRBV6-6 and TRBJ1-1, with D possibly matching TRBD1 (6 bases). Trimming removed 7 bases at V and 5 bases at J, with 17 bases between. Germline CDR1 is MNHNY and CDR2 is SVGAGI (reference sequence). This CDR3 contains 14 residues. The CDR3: CASTTQQGGTEAFF. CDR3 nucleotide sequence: TGTGCCAGCACCACCCAACAGGGAGGGACTGAAGCTTTCTTT.

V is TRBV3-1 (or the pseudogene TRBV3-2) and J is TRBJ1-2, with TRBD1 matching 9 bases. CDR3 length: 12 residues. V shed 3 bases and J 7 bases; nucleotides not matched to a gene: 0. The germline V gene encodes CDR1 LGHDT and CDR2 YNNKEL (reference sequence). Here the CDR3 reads CASSQTGGGYTF. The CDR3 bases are TGTGCCAGCAGCCAGACAGGGGGTGGCTACACCTTC.

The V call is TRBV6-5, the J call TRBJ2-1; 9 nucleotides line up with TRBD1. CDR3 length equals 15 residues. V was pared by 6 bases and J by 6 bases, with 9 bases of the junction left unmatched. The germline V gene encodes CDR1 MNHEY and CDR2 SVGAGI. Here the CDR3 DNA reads TGTGCCAGCAGCACGCCGGGACAGGGCTTCAATGAGCAGTTCTTC. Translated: CASSTPGQGFNEQFF.

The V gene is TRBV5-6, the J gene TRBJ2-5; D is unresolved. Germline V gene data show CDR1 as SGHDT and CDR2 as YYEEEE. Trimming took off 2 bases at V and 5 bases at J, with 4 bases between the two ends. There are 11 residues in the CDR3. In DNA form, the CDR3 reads TGTGCCAGCAGCTTCGTGGAGACCCAGTACTTC. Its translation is CASSFVETQYF. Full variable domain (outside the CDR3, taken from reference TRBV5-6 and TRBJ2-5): DAGVTQSPTHLIKTRGQQVTLRCSPKSGHDTVSWYQQALGQGPQFIFQYYEEEERQRGNFPDRFSGHQFPNYSSELNVNALLLGDSALYLCASSFVETQYFGPGTRLLVL.

The CDR3 DNA is TGTGCCAGCAGCGGGGCAGGGGGTGGCTCCTACAATGAGCAGTTCTTC. Encoded protein: CASSGAGGGSYNEQFF. The V gene is TRBV5-4, the J gene TRBJ2-1; TRBD1 aligns across 7 bases. CDR1 and CDR2 from the germline V gene are SGHNT and YYREEE (reference sequence). The CDR3 contains 16 residues. V lost 4 bases to trimming and J lost 0 bases; unmatched junction nucleotides: 7.

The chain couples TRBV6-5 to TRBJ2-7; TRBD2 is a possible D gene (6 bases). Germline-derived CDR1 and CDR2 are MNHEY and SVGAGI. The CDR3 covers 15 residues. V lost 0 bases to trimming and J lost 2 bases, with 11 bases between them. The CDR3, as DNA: TGTGCCAGCAGTTACTCATGGACGGGGGCCTACGAGCAGTACTTC. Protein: CASSYSWTGAYEQYF.

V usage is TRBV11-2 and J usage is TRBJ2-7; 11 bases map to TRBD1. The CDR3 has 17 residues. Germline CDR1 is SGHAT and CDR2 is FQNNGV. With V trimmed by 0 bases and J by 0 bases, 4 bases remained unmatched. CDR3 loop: CASSLEWDRGDSYEQYF. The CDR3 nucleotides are TGTGCCAGCAGCTTAGAGTGGGACAGGGGGGACTCCTACGAGCAGTACTTC.

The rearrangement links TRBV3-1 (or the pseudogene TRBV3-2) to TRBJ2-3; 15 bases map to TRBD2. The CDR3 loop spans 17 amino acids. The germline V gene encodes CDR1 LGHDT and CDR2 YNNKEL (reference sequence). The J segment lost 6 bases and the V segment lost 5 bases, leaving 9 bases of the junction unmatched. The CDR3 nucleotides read TGTGCCAGCAGCATTCGGACTAGCGGGGGGGCAGGGGATACGCAGTATTTT. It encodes CASSIRTSGGAGDTQYF.

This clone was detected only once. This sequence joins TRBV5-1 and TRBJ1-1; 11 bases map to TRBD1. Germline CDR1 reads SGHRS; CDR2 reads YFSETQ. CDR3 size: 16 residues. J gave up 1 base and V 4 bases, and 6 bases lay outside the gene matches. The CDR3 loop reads CASSLRGTGGNTEAFF. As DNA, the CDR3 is TGCGCCAGCAGCCTCCGGGGGACAGGGGGGAACACTGAAGCTTTCTTT.

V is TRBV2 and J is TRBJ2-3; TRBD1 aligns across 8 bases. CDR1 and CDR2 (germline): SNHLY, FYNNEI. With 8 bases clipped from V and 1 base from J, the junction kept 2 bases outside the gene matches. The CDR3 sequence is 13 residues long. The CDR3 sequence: CASQGAGTDTQYF. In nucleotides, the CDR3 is TGTGCCAGCCAGGGGGCGGGCACAGATACGCAGTATTTT.

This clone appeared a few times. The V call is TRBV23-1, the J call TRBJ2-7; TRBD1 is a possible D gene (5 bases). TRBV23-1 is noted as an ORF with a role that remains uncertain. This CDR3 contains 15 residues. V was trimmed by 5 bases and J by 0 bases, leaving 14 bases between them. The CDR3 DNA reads TGCGCCAGCAGTAAGACCACGGACATCTCCTACGAGCAGTACTTC. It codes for CASSKTTDISYEQYF.

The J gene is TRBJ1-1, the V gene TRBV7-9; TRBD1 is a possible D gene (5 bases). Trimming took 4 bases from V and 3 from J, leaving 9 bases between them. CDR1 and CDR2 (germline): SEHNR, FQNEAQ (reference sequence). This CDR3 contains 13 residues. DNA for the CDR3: TGTGCCAGCAGCTCCCTAGGGGACACTGAAGCTTTCTTT. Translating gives CASSSLGDTEAFF. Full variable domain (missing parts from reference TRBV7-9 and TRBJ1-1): DTGVSQNPRHKITKRGQNVTFRCDPISEHNRLYWYRQTLGQGPEFLTYFQNEAQLEKSRLLSDRFSAERPKGSFSTLEIQRTEQGDSAMYLCASSSLGDTEAFFGQGTRLTVV.

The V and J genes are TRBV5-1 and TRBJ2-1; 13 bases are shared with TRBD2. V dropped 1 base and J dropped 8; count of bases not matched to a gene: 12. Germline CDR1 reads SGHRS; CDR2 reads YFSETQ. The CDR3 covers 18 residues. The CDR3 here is CASSLNPLTSGGADEQFF. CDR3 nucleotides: TGCGCCAGCAGCTTGAACCCGCTCACTAGCGGGGGGGCGGATGAGCAGTTCTTC.

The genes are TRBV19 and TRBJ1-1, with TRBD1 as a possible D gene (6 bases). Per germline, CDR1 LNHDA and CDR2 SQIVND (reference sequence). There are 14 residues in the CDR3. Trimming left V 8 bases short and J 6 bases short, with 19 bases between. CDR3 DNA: TGTGCCAGTCAACAGGGTTTAAGGTACTCTGAAGCTTTCTTT. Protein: CASQQGLRYSEAFF.

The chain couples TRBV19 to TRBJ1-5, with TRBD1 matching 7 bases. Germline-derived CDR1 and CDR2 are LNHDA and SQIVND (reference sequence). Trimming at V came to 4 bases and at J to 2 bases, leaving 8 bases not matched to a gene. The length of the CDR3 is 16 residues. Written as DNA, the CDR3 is TGTGCCAGTAGTACAAGGACAGGCTTTGGCAATCAGCCCCAGCATTTT. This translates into CASSTRTGFGNQPQHF.

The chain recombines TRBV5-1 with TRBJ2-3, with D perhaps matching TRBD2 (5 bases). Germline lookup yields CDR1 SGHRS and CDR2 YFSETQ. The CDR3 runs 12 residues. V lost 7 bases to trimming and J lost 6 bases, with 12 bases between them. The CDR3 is CASGESVDTQYF. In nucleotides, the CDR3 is TGCGCCAGCGGGGAGTCTGTTGATACGCAGTATTTT.

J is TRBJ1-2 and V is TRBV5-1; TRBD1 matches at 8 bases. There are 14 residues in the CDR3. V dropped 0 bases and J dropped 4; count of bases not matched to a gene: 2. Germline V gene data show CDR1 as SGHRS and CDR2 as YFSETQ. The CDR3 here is CASSLGTGRYGYTF. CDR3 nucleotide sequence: TGCGCCAGCAGCTTGGGGACAGGGCGCTATGGCTACACCTTC.

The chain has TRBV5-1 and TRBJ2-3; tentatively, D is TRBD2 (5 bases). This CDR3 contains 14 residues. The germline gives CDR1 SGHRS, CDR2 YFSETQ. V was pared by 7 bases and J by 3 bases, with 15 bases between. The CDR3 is CASRLKGETDTQYF. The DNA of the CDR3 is TGCGCCAGCCGACTAAAAGGCGAGACAGATACGCAGTATTTT.

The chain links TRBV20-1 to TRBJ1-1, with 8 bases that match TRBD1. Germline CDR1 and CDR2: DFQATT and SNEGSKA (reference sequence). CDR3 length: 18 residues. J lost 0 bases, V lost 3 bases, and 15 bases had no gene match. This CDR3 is CSASDLQGARGLNTEAFF. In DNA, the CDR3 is TGCAGTGCTAGTGACCTTCAGGGGGCAAGGGGGTTGAACACTGAAGCTTTCTTT.

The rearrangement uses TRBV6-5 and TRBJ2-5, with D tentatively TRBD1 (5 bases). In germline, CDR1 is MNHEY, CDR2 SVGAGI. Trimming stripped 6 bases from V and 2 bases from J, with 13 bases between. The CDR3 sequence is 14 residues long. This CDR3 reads CASRMMQGQETQYF. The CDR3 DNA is TGTGCCAGCAGAATGATGCAGGGTCAAGAGACCCAGTACTTC.

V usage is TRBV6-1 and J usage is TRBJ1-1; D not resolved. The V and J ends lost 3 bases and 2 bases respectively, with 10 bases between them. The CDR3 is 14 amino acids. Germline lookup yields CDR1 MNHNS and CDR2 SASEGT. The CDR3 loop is CASSELRVNTEAFF. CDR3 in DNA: TGTGCCAGCAGTGAGCTCCGGGTAAACACTGAAGCTTTCTTT.

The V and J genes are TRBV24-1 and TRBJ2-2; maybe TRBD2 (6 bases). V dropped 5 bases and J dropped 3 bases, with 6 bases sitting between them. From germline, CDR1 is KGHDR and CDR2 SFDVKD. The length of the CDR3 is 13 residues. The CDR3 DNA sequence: TGTGCCACCAGTGGGGGGGACACCGGGGAGCTGTTTTTT. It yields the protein CATSGGDTGELFF.

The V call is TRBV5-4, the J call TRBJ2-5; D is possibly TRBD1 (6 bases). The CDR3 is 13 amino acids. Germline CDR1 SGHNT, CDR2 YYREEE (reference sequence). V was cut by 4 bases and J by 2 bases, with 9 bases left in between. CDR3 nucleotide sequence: TGTGCCAGCAGCCTACAGGGACAAGAGACCCAGTACTTC. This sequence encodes CASSLQGQETQYF.

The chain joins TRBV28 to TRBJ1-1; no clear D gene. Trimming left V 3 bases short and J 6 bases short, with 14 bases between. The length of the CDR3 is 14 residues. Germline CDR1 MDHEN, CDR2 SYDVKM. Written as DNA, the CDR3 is TGTGCCAGCAGTTTTCTGGGAGGGTCGGCTGAAGCTTTCTTT. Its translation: CASSFLGGSAEAFF.

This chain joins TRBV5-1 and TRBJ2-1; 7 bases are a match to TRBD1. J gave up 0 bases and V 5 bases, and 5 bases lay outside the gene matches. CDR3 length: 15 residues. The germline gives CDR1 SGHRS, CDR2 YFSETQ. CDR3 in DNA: TGCGCCAGCAGACGGACAGGCAGCTCCTACAATGAGCAGTTCTTC. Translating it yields CASRRTGSSYNEQFF.